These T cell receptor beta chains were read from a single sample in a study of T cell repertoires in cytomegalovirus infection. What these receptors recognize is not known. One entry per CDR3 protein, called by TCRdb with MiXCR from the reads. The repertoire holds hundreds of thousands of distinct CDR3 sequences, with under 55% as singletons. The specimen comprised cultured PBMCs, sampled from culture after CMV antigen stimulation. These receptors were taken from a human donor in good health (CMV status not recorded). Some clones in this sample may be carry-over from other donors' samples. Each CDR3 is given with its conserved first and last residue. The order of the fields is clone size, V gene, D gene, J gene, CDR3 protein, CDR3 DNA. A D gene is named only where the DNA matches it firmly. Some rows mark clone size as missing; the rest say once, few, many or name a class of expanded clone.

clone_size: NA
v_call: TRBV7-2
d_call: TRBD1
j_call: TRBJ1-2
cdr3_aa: CASSSQGQRYGYTF
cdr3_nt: TGTGCCAGCAGCTCCCAGGGACAGCGCTATGGCTACACCTTC

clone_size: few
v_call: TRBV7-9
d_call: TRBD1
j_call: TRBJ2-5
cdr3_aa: CASSLLQGPVETQYF
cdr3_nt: TGTGCCAGCAGCTTACTACAGGGGCCGGTAGAGACCCAGTACTTC

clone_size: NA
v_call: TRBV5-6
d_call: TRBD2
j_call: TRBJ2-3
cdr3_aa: CASSQREGRDTQYF
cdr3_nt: TGTGCCAGCAGCCAACGGGAGGGCCGCGATACGCAGTATTTT

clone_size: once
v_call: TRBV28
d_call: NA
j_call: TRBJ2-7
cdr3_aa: CASSRGPKQYF
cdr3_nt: TGTGCCAGCAGCCGCGGTCCAAAGCAGTACTTC

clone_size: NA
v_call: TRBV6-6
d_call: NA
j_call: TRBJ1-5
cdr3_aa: CASTQRAGNQPQHF
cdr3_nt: TGTGCCAGCACCCAAAGAGCCGGCAATCAGCCCCAGCATTTT

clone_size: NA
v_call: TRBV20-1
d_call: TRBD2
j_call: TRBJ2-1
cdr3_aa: CSAGLAGDGNEQFF
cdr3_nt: TGCAGTGCTGGACTAGCGGGAGACGGCAATGAGCAGTTCTTC

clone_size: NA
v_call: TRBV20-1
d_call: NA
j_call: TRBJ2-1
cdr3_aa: CSGGGGAHNEQFF
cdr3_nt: TGCAGTGGAGGGGGGGGGGCCCACAATGAGCAGTTCTTC

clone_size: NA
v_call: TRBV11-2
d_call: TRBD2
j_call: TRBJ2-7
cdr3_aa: CASSPWDYYEQYF
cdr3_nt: TGTGCCAGCAGCCCCTGGGACTATTACGAGCAGTACTTC

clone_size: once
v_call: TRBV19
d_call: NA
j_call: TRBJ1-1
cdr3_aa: CASSLTMGTEAFF
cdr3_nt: TGTGCCAGTAGTCTCACTATGGGCACTGAAGCTTTCTTT

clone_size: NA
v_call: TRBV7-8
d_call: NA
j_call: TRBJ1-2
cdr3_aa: CASSHSENYGYTF
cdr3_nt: TGTGCCAGCAGCCATTCGGAGAACTATGGCTACACCTTC

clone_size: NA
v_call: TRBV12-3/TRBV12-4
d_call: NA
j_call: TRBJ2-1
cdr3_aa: CASSLLEKGEQFF
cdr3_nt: TGTGCCAGCAGTCTTCTGGAGAAGGGTGAGCAGTTCTTC

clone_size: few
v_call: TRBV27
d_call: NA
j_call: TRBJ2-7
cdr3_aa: CASSLTGTSYEQYF
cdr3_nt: TGTGCCAGCAGTTTAACCGGGACGTCCTACGAGCAGTACTTC

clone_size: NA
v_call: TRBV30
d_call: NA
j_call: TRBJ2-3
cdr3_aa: CAWIRQADTQYF
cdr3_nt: TGTGCCTGGATTCGTCAAGCAGATACGCAGTATTTT

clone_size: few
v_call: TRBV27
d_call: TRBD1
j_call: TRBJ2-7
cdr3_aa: CASSWDGTGFSEQYF
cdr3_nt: TGTGCCAGCAGTTGGGACGGGACAGGGTTTTCCGAGCAGTACTTC

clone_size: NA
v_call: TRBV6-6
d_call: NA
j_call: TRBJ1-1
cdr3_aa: CASSRTGGEAFF
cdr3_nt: TGTGCCAGCAGTCGGACGGGTGGAGAAGCTTTCTTT

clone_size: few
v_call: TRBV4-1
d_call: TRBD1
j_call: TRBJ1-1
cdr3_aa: CASSQGQGSGEAFF
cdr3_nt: TGCGCCAGCAGCCAAGGACAGGGCAGTGGGGAAGCTTTCTTT

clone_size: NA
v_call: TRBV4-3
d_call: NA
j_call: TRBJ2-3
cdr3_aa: CASSLNLALSTDTQYF
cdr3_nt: TGCGCCAGCAGCCTGAACCTAGCACTGAGCACAGATACGCAGTATTTT

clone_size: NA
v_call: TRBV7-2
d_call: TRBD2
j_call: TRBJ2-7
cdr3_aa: CASSLFRLAETYEQYF
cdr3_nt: TGTGCCAGCAGCTTATTTAGACTAGCGGAGACCTACGAGCAGTACTTC

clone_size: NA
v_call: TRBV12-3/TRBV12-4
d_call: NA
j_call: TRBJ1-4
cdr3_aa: CASSTPGLSEKLFF
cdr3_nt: TGTGCCAGCAGTACACCGGGCCTTAGTGAAAAACTGTTTTTT

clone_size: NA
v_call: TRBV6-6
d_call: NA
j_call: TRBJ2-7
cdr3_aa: CASPQGSTYEQYF
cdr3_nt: TGTGCCAGTCCGCAGGGCTCTACCTACGAGCAGTACTTC

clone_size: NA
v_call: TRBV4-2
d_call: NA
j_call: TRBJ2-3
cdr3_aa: CASSPRFWMNTDTQYF
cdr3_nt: TGTGCCAGCAGTCCAAGATTCTGGATGAACACAGATACGCAGTATTTT

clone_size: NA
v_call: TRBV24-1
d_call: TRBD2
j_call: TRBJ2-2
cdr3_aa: CATSAGTSYTGELFF
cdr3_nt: TGTGCCACCAGTGCCGGGACTAGCTACACCGGGGAGCTGTTTTTT

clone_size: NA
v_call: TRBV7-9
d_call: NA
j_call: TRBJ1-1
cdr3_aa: CASSVEMGRAFF
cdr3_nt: TGTGCCAGCAGCGTAGAAATGGGGCGAGCTTTCTTT

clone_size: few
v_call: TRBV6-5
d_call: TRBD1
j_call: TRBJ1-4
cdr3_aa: CASKSTGAGEKLFF
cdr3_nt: TGTGCCAGCAAATCGACAGGGGCTGGTGAAAAACTGTTTTTT

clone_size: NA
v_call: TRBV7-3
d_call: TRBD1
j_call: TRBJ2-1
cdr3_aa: CASSSGQGITYNEQFF
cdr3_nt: TGTGCCAGCAGCTCCGGACAGGGGATTACCTACAATGAGCAGTTCTTC

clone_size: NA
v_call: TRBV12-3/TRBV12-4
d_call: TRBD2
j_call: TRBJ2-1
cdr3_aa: CASRERGGISEQFF
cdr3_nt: TGTGCCAGCAGGGAGCGGGGGGGTATTAGTGAGCAGTTCTTC

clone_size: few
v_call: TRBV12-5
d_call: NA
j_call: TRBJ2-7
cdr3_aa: CASGLVPNMGQGYEQYF
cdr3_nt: TGTGCTAGTGGTTTGGTACCGAACATGGGGCAGGGGTACGAGCAGTACTTC

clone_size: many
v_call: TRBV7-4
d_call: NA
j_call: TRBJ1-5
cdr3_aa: CASISSTPGGNQPQHF
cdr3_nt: TGTGCCAGCATCTCAAGCACCCCGGGGGGCAATCAGCCCCAGCATTTT

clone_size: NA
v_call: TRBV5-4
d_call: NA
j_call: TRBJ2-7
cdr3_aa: CASSLRAQHYEQYF
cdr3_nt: TGTGCCAGCAGCTTGAGGGCTCAGCACTACGAGCAGTACTTC

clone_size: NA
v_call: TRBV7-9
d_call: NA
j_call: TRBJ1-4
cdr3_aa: CASSLGTTEKLFF
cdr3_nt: TGTGCCAGCAGCCTTGGGACAACTGAAAAACTGTTTTTT

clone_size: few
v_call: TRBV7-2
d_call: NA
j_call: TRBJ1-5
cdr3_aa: CASSLAPTREPQHF
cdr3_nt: TGTGCCAGCAGCTTAGCTCCTACAAGGGAGCCCCAGCATTTT